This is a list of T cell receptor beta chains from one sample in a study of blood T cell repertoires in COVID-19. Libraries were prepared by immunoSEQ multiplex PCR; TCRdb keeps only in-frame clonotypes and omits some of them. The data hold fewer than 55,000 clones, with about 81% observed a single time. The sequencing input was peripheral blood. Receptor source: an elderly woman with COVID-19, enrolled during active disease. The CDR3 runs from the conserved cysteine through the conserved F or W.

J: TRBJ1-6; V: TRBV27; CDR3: CASSQGGNSPLHF
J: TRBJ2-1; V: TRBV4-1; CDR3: CASSPGDYNEQFF
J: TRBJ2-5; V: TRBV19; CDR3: CASSIVAGGQETQYF
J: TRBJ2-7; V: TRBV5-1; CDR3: CASSVTGLAGYEQYF
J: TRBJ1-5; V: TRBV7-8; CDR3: CASSLEGQINQPQHF
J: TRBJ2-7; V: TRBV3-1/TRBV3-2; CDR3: CASSQISGSGEQYF
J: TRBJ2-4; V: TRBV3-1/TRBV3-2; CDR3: CASSLSIGTGFWNIQYF
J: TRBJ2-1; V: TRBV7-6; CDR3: CASSLAVAITYNEQFF
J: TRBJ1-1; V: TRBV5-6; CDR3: CASSLDRGRIMNTEAFF
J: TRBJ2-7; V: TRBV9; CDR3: CASSARTGLSYEQYF
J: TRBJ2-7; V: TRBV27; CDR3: CASSSGTVTYEQYF
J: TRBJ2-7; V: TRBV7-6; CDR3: CASSPLIVGQGIPEQYF
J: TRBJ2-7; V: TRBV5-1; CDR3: CASSSGDRSHEQYF
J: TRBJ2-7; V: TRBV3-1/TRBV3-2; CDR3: CASSSRTPRAEQYF
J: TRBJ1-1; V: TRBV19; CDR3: CASSISVFKEAFF
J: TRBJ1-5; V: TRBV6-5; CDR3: CASRKDSGGNQPQHF
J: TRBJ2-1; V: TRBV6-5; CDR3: CAFLRVAGTNEQFF
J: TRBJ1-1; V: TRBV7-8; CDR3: CASSLGGLLITEAFF
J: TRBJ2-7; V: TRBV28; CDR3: CASSSLAGVERYEQYF
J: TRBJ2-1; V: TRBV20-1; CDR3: CSAPSRYGQFF
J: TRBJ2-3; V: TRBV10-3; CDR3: CAISADTDTQYF
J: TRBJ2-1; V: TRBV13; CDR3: CASSLPGLASYNEQFF
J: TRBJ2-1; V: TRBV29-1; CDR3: CSISSVAEQFF